This T cell receptor beta chain was obtained from a study of Graves' ophthalmopathy and Graves' hyperthyroidism. Findings and caveats of the study: Ophthalmopathy progression cases were predicted by the model with 70.59% sensitivity and 72% to 80% specificity.

Other autoimmune disease, uncontrolled infection, pregnancy and lactation led to exclusion. J lost 6 bases, V lost 3 bases, and 2 bases had no gene match. CDR3 length: 12 residues. Amplification of TCR beta CDR3 regions used RNA transcripts. First-round RT-PCR relied on HTBI primers, and a second-round multiplex PCR came next. Via MiXCR, TCRdb re-called the multiplex PCR reads, giving one row per CDR3 protein. The sample lists 400,000 to 450,000 distinct CDR3 sequences, under 25% occurring once. This clonotype has ten or more counts. Its matching antigen is unknown. The receptor comes from a woman younger than 30 with stable Graves' hyperthyroidism. The gene calls are TRBV12-3 or TRBV12-4 and TRBJ2-7, with TRBD1 identical over 7 bases. Sequencing was performed on peripheral blood. CDR3 sequence (DNA): TGTGCCAGCAGTTTCCCAGGGGGCGAGCAGTACTTC. This translates into CASSFPGGEQYF.